The source of this TCR beta chain is a study of shared clonotypes between healthy human individuals (TCRdb year 2020). Background for the entire study: The cohort included a few men and a couple of women between 18 and 49 years of age. The study deeply sequenced blood TCR repertoires of about 5 healthy adults to estimate repertoire size and the extent of clonotype sharing between individuals. Per donor, leukapheresis produced somewhere between about 0.85 and 10 billion PBMCs. Different laboratories and diverse techniques were used to prepare libraries and sequence TCR repertoires, to increase sequencing depth and limit assay-specific biases. For each donor, CD4 naive and CD4 memory were each given three plates, CD8 naive was given two plates, and CD8 memory was given one plate.

Study-wide findings and limitations: About 5% of naive CD4, 3.5% of naive CD8, approximately 2.2% of memory CD4, and about 0.4% of memory CD8 clonotypes were shared across a few donors. Incomplete sequencing was indicated by rarefaction of sorted-subset datasets, despite the large sequencing depth. Compared with non-shared clonotypes, the clonotypes found in all four sorted-subset donors had higher generation probabilities. Based on pairwise subsampling, the degree of clonotype sharing among donors was expected to be affected by sequencing depth. Only blood was sampled, and tissue TCR repertoires likely differ from those in blood. Because the study included only a small number of donors, the genetic and exposure-history diversity represented was limited. Naive subsets generally had larger estimated clonotype richness than memory subsets.

As to this clone: The target of this receptor is not known. Base-call qualities are not available, and no considerably larger clone is one nucleotide away.

Using the deep immunoSEQ assay, multiplex PCR amplified TCR CDR3 regions from genomic DNA. For each cell subset, the extracted genomic DNA was distributed evenly across all wells of several immunoSEQ 96-well plates, and each plate served as one replicate. For sorted subsets, each replicate PCR was loaded with around 220 ng genomic DNA, equivalent to some 27,000 T cell genomes. Purified libraries were measured with a Qubit 3.0 fluorometer, size-checked on a Bioanalyzer 2100, and measured again with the KAPA Library Quantification kit. Every immunoSEQ 96-well plate was sequenced on a dedicated single-read 150-cycle Illumina NextSeq 550 flow cell. In the paper's pipeline: Because only junctional sequences without quality scores were contained in the immunoSEQ output, filtering matching that applied to full-length reads could not be performed. To assign V/J genes and CDR3, sequences were annotated using PyIR, a Python wrapper for IgBLAST v1.9, with IMGT germline references. Reads with weak V/J assignments (E-value above 1e-6), missing CDR3, stop codons, out-of-frame junctions, or ambiguous translated residues were removed. V3J clonotypes were defined as sequences sharing an identical inferred V gene, J gene, and CDR3 amino acid sequence. The percentage overlap between two repertoires was calculated by dividing the number of shared unique clonotypes by the size of the smaller repertoire. Richness of each repertoire was evaluated using RTK rarefaction, the Chao1 estimator, and Recon v2.1 estimates of unobserved clonotypes. Generation probabilities for all TCRbeta clonotypes obtained by the gDNA method from a handful of donors were computed using OLGA. Held by TCRdb, this immuneACCESS table contains in-frame sequences only and omits some clones. Under half of the omission traces to an unresolved V gene where checked; the cause of the rest is unknown. Clonal size and the V and J genes are those of that table, whereas D and trimming came from the DNA. Counted in this sample were about 2.3 million clones; approximately 90% of them appeared once. Together, the top ten hold 0.37% of the sample.

Donors were healthy HIV-negative adults with no recently reported acute infections or vaccinations. Every donor was a Caucasian adult living in Nashville, Tennessee, USA. Magnetic negative selection was used to enrich CD4+ T cells, after which naive cells were positively selected on CD45RA and the negative fraction became the memory subset. Blood was collected by leukapheresis, and PBMCs were isolated by Ficoll-Histopaque density gradient centrifugation and then cryopreserved in liquid nitrogen vapor phase. Analytical flow cytometry was used to check the purity and quantity of each magnetically sorted T cell population. Genomic DNA was isolated from every sorted fraction and measured by UV absorbance on a Nanodrop 2000c. Sample: naive CD4+ T cells from PBMCs. Sample cell subset or site, as interpreted from the label and publication: CD45RA+ positively selected. The origin of this receptor is a man younger than 30 in good health. Some clones in this sample may be carry-over from other donors' samples.

This receptor carries the CDR3 CASSFSATGNIYGYTF. At the DNA level, the sequence is TGTGCCAGCAGCTTTTCCGCGACAGGGAATATCTATGGCTACACCTTC. The V gene is TRBV5-4 and the J gene is TRBJ1-2; TRBD1 agrees with 7 junctional bases. From the cysteine up to the phenylalanine, the CDR3 has a length of 16 residues. The CDR3 DNA has 48 bases and is translated from base 1. After removal of 2 bases from V and 4 bases from J, the junction retains 11 bases not matched to a gene. The germline V gene (reference sequence) yields SGHNT for CDR1 and YYREEE for CDR2.